The 10 T cell receptor beta chains listed next were all sequenced from one sample in a study of early T cells in non-severe SARS-CoV-2 infection. TCRdb reanalysed the 5' RACE reads using MiXCR and keeps one entry per CDR3 protein. The table has around 66,000 distinct CDR3 sequences, less than 15% seen once; the top ten hold 8% to 10%. The sample consisted of whole blood. The receptors come from an adult who was a healthcare worker with PCR-confirmed SARS-CoV-2 infection or an uninfected control (not recorded which).

This clonotype has ten or more counts. The chain links TRBV29-1 to TRBJ2-3, with D possibly being TRBD1 or TRBD2 (5 bases each). The V end lost 4 bases, the J end lost 0 bases, and 11 bases lay between the germline ends. From germline, CDR1 is SQVTM and CDR2 ANQGSEA. CDR3 size: 14 residues. The CDR3 coding sequence is TGCAGCGTTGGTCGGGACCTTAGCACAGATACGCAGTATTTT. Translating it yields CSVGRDLSTDTQYF.

This chain connects TRBV3-1 to TRBJ2-5; D is perhaps TRBD2 (6 bases). The CDR3 has 17 residues. Per the germline V gene, CDR1 is LGHDT and CDR2 is YNNKEL (reference sequence). V gave up 0 bases and J gave up 1 base, with 15 bases separating them. The DNA for the CDR3 is TGTGCCAGCAGCCAAGATGGGGGGAGTCTCGCCCAAGAGACCCAGTACTTC. Protein product: CASSQDGGSLAQETQYF.

The sample holds a few counts of this clonotype. The chain uses TRBV6-1 and TRBJ2-7; 7 nucleotides match TRBD1. The CDR3 has 11 residues. The V segment lost 5 bases and the J segment 9 bases; nucleotides outside the gene matches: 4. Germline values: CDR1 MNHNS, CDR2 SASEGT. The CDR3 bases are TGTGCCAGCAGTCTATCAGGGGGGCAGTACTTC. Protein product: CASSLSGGQYF.

This chain links TRBV29-1 with TRBJ2-5, with 7 nucleotides matching TRBD1. Germline-derived CDR1 and CDR2 are SQVTM and ANQGSEA. V trimming: 3 bases; J trimming: 4 bases; junction bases outside the gene matches: 11. The CDR3 extends over 15 amino acids. This CDR3 is CSVERRQGWAETQYF. The CDR3 DNA is TGCAGCGTTGAGAGGAGACAGGGATGGGCAGAGACCCAGTACTTC.

This clonotype was seen many times. V is TRBV11-2 and J is TRBJ2-5; possible D gene TRBD2, 5 bases. CDR1 and CDR2 (germline): SGHAT, FQNNGV. The CDR3 contains 13 residues. V gave up 5 bases and J gave up 1 base, with 8 bases separating them. The CDR3 region is CASSRDIQETQYF. In nucleotides, the CDR3 is TGTGCCAGCAGCCGGGATATCCAAGAGACCCAGTACTTC.

The rearrangement uses TRBV20-1 and TRBJ2-1, with TRBD2 matching 13 bases. This CDR3 has 14 residues. Germline-derived CDR1 and CDR2 are DFQATT and SNEGSKA (reference sequence). V was clipped by 6 bases and J by 5 bases; unmatched bases: 4. DNA of the CDR3: TGCAGTGCCCTACTAGCGGGAGGGCACAATGAGCAGTTCTTC. Its protein product is CSALLAGGHNEQFF.

The rearrangement uses TRBV20-1 and TRBJ2-1; 7 bases fit TRBD2. This CDR3 contains 13 residues. The J segment lost 6 bases and the V segment lost 3 bases, leaving 5 bases of the junction unmatched. Germline V gives CDR1 DFQATT, CDR2 SNEGSKA (reference sequence). This chain's CDR3 is CSARSGATNEQFF. The CDR3 nucleotides are TGCAGTGCTAGGAGCGGGGCAACCAATGAGCAGTTCTTC.

This clonotype occurred a few times. The chain recombines TRBV4-1 with TRBJ1-5, with TRBD1 matching 8 bases. V dropped 0 bases and J dropped 3; count of bases not matched to a gene: 7. CDR1 is MGHRA, CDR2 YSYEKL, per germline. The CDR3 sequence is 17 residues long. CDR3 nucleotides: TGCGCCAGCAGCCAAGAGCCCCGGGACAGGTCCAATCAGCCCCAGCATTTT. Translation gives CASSQEPRDRSNQPQHF.

The J gene is TRBJ1-2, the V gene TRBV7-8; D is ambiguous. The CDR3 sequence is 14 residues long. Germline V gene sequence: CDR1 SGHVS, CDR2 FQNEAQ. Trimming stripped 3 bases from V and 8 bases from J, with 16 bases between. The CDR3 is CASSLETTSSGYTF. In nucleotides, the CDR3 is TGTGCCAGCAGCTTGGAGACAACTTCTTCCGGCTACACCTTC.

V gene TRBV10-3 combines with J gene TRBJ2-7; 8 bases are shared with TRBD1. The germline V gene has CDR1 ENHRY and CDR2 SYGVKD. The CDR3 totals 13 residues. The V and J ends lost 6 bases and 4 bases, in that order; junction bases with no gene match: 5. The CDR3 bases are TGTGCCATCAGCCTACAGGGGGAATACGAGCAGTACTTC. This encodes CAISLQGEYEQYF.